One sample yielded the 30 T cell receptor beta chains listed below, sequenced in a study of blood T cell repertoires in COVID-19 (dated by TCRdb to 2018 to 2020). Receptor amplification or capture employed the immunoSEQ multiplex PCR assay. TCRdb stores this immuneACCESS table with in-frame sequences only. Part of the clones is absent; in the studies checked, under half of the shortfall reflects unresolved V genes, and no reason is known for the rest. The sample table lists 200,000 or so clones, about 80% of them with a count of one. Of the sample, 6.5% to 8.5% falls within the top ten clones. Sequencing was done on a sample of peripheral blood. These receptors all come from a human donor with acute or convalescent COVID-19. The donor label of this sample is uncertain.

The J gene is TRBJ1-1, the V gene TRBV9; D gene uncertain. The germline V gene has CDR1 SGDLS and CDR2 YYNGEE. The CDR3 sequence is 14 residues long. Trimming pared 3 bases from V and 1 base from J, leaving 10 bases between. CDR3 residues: CASSANQANTEAFF. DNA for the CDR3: TGTGCCAGCAGCGCAAACCAGGCGAACACTGAAGCTTTCTTT.

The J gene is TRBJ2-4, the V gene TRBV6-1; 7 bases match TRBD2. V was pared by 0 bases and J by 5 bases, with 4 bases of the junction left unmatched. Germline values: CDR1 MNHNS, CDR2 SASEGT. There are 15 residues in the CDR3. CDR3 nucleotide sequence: TGTGCCAGCAGTGAAGCTGGAGCGGGACAAAACATTCAGTACTTC. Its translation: CASSEAGAGQNIQYF.

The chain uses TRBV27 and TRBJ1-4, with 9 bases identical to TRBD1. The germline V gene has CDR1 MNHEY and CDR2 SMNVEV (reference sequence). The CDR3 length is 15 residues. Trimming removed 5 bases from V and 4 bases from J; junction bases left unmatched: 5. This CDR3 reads CASSQGTGFNEKLFF. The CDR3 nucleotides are TGTGCCAGCAGTCAGGGGACAGGGTTTAATGAAAAACTGTTTTTT.

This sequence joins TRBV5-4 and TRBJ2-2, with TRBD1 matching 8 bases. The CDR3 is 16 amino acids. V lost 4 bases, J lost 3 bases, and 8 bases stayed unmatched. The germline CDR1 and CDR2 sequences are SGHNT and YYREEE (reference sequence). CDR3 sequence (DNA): TGTGCCAGCAGCCCCCCGGGACAGGTCGACACCGGGGAGCTGTTTTTT. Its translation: CASSPPGQVDTGELFF.

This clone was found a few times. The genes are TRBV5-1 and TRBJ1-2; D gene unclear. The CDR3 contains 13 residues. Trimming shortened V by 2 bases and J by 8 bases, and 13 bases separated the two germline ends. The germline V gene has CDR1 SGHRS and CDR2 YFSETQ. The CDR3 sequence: CASSFGEPGGYTF. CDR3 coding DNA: TGCGCCAGCAGCTTCGGGGAGCCCGGAGGCTACACCTTC.

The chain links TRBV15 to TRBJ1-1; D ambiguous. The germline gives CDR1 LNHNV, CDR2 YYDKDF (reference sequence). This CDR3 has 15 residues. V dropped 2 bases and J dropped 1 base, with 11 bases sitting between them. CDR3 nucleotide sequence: TGTGCCACCAGCAGACTCATAGGCGGGAACACTGAAGCTTTCTTT. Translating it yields CATSRLIGGNTEAFF.

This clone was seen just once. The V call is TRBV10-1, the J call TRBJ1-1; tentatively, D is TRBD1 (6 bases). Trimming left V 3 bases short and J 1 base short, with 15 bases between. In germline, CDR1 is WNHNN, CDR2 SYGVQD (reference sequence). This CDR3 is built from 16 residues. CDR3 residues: CASSDTQGLGNTEAFF. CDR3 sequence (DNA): TGCGCCAGCAGTGATACCCAGGGGTTGGGGAACACTGAAGCTTTCTTT.

CDR3 nucleotide sequence: TGTGCCAGCTCACCACCGGGACTACAAGAGACCCAGTACTTC. Its protein is CASSPPGLQETQYF. The V and J genes are TRBV18 and TRBJ2-5, with 7 bases that match TRBD2. The V gene's germline CDR1 is KGHSH and CDR2 LQKENI. The CDR3 spans 14 residues. V trimming: 0 bases; J trimming: 2 bases; junction bases outside the gene matches: 0.

The CDR3 loop reads CASSVSAGNYEQYF. The DNA for the CDR3 is TGTGCCAGCAGCGTCTCAGCGGGTAACTACGAGCAGTACTTC. The chain combines TRBV9 with TRBJ2-7, with D possibly TRBD2 on 6 matching bases. Trimming cost V 2 bases and J 3 bases, with 12 bases left between them. The CDR3 covers 14 residues. Germline V gives CDR1 SGDLS, CDR2 YYNGEE.

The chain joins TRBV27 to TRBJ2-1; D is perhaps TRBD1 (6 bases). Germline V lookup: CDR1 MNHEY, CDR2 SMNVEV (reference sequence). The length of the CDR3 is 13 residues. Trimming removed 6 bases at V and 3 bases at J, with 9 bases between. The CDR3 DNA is TGTGCCAGCAGAGGACAGTTCTACAATGAGCAGTTCTTC. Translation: CASRGQFYNEQFF.

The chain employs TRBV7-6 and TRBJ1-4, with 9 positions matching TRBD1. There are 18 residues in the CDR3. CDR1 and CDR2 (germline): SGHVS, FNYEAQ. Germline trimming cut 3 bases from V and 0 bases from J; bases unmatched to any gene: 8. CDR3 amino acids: CASSFLWTGEPTNEKLFF. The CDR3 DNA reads TGTGCCAGCAGCTTCCTCTGGACAGGGGAGCCAACTAATGAAAAACTGTTTTTT.

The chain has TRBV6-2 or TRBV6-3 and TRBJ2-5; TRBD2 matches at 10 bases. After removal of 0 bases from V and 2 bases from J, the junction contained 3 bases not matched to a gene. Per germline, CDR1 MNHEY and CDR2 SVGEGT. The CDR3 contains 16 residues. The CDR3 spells CASSYSILAGQETQYF. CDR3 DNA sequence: TGTGCCAGCAGTTACTCAATACTAGCGGGACAAGAGACCCAGTACTTC.

CDR3 amino acids: CASSQDDRGGQPQHF. In DNA, the CDR3 is TGCGCCAGCAGCCAAGACGACAGGGGGGGTCAGCCCCAGCATTTT. This rearrangement joins TRBV4-1 to TRBJ1-5; 9 positions match TRBD1. V lost 0 bases and J lost 6; bases outside the gene matches: 3. The CDR3 contains 15 residues. The V gene's germline CDR1 is MGHRA and CDR2 YSYEKL.

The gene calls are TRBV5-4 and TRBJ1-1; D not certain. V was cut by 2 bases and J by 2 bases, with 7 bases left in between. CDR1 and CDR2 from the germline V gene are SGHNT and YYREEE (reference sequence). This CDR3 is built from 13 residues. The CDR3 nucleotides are TGTGCCAGCAGCTTTGGCTTAAACACTGAAGCTTTCTTT. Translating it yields CASSFGLNTEAFF.

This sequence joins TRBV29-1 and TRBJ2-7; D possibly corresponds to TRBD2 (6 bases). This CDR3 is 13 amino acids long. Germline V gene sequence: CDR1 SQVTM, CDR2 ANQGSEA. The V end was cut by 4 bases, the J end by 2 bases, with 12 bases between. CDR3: CSVARDLTYEQYF. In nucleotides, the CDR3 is TGCAGCGTTGCGCGGGACCTTACCTACGAGCAGTACTTC.

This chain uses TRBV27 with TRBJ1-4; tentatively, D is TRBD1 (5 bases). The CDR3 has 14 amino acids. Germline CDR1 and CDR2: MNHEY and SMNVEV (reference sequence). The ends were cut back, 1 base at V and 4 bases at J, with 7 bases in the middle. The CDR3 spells CASSLWGVNEKLFF. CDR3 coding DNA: TGTGCCAGCAGTTTATGGGGGGTTAATGAAAAACTGTTTTTT.

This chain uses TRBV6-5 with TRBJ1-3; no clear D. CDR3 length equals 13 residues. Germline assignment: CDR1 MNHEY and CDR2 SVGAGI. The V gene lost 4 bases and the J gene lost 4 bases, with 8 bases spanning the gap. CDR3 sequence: CASSSGGGNTIYF. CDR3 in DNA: TGTGCCAGCAGTTCAGGCGGGGGAAACACCATATATTTT.

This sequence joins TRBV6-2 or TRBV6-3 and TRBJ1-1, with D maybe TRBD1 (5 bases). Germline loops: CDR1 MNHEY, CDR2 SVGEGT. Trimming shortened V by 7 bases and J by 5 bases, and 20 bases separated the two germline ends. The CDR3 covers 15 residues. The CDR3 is CASTPRLWGGTEAFF. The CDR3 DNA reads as TGTGCCAGCACCCCACGGCTCTGGGGGGGAACTGAAGCTTTCTTT.

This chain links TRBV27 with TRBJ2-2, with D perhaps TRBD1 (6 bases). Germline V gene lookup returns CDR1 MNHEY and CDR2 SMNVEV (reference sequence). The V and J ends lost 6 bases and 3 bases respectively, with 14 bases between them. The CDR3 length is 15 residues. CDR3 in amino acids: CASSRQGFDTGELFF. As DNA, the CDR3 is TGTGCCAGCAGCCGCCAGGGGTTCGACACCGGGGAGCTGTTTTTT.

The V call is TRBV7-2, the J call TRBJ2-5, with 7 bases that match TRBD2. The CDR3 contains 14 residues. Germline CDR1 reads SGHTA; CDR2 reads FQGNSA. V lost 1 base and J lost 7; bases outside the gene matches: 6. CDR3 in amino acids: CASSLDTGGGTQYF. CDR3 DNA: TGTGCCAGCAGCTTAGATACAGGCGGGGGGACCCAGTACTTC.

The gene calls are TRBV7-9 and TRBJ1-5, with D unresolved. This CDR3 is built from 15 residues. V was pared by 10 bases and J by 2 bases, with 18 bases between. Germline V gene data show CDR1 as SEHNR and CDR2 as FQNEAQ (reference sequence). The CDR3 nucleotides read TGTGCCACCAATTCCGGGGTAGGCGGCAATCAGCCCCAGCATTTT. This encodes CATNSGVGGNQPQHF.

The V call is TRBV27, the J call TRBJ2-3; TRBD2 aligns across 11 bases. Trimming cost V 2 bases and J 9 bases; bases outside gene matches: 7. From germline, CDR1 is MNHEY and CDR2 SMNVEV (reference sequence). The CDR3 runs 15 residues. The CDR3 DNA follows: TGTGCCAGCAGTTTAGGGACTAGCGGTTCTGAAACGCAGTATTTT. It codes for CASSLGTSGSETQYF.

The CDR3 coding sequence is TGCGCCAGCAAGACCGGGATGGATAATTCACCCCTCCACTTT. It specifies CASKTGMDNSPLHF. This chain uses TRBV5-1 with TRBJ1-6; D not resolved. Germline V gene data show CDR1 as SGHRS and CDR2 as YFSETQ. Deletions cut 6 bases from V and 5 bases from J, with 12 bases between. There are 14 residues in the CDR3. Combining the CDR3 with reference TRBV5-1 and TRBJ1-6 gives the whole variable domain KAGVTQTPRYLIKTRGQQVTLSCSPISGHRSVSWYQQTPGQGLQFLFEYFSETQRNKGNFPGRFSGRQFSNSRSEMNVSTLELGDSALYLCASKTGMDNSPLHFGNGTRLTVT.

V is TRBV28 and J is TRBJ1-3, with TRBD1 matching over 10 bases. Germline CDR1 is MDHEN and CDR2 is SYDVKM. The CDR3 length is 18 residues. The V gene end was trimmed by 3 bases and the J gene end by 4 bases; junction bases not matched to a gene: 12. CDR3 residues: CASSLGQGYPLGGNTIYF. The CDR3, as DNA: TGTGCCAGCAGTTTGGGACAGGGGTACCCTTTAGGAGGAAACACCATATATTTT.

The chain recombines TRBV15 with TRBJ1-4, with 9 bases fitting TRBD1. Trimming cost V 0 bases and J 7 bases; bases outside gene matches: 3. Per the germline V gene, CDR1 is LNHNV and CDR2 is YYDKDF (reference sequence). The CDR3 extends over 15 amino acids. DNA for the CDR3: TGTGCCACCAGCAGAGATCCGACAGGGGGTGAAAAACTGTTTTTT. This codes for CATSRDPTGGEKLFF.

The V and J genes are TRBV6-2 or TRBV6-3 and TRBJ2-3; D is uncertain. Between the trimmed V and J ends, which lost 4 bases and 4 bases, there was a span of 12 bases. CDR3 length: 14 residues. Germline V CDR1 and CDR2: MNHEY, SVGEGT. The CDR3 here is CASSLTPAADTQYF. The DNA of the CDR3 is TGTGCCAGCAGTTTGACTCCCGCGGCAGATACGCAGTATTTT.

The CDR3 nucleotides read TGTGCCAGCAGCCTCCTCCTAGACAGGGTTAAAGGCTACACCTTC. Amino acid sequence: CASSLLLDRVKGYTF. The V call is TRBV5-6, the J call TRBJ1-2; 7 nucleotides align to TRBD1. V trimming: 4 bases; J trimming: 8 bases; junction bases outside the gene matches: 14. The CDR3 has 15 amino acids. Germline CDR1 SGHDT, CDR2 YYEEEE.

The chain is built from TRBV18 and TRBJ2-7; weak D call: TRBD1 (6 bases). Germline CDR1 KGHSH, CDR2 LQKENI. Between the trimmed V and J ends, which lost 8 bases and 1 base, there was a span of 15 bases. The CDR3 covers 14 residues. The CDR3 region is CASQPGAASYEQYF. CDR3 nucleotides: TGTGCCAGCCAACCAGGGGCGGCGTCCTACGAGCAGTACTTC. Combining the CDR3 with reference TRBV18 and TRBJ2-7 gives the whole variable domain NAGVMQNPRHLVRRRGQEARLRCSPMKGHSHVYWYRQLPEEGLKFMVYLQKENIIDESGMPKERFSAEFPKEGPSILRIQQVVRGDSAAYFCASQPGAASYEQYFGPGTRLTVT.

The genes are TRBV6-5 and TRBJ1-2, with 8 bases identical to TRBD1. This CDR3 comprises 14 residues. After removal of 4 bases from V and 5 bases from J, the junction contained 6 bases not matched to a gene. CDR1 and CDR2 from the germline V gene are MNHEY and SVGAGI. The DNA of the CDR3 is TGTGCCAGCAGTTGGGGCAGGGGGCTTTATGGCTACACCTTC. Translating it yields CASSWGRGLYGYTF.

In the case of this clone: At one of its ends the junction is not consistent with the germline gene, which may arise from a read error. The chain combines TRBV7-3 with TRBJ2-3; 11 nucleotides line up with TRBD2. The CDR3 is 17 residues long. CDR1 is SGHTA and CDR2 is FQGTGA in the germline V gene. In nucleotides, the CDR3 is TGTGCCAGCAGCCTAACCGGGACTAGCGGACTCACAGATACGCAGTATTTT. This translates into CASSLTGTSGLTDTQYF.